This T cell receptor (beta chain) was sequenced for a study of Tregs in tolerant kidney transplant recipients. Study-wide points: No direct test of biological reproducibility was done here.

About this clone itself: Its antigen is unidentified.

Sequencing was performed with immunoSEQ multiplex PCR; in TCRdb, only in-frame clones are kept and a portion is missing. The repertoire consists of some 100,000 clones, with roughly nine tenths occurring once and the leading ten covering approximately 0.59%. Unstimulated Tregs (CD4+CD25+CD127-) and CD4+CD25- non-Tregs were sorted from PBMCs. The V and J ends lost 0 bases and 0 bases respectively, with 14 bases between them. Germline CDR1 is SNHLY and CDR2 is FYNNEI. This CDR3 spans 17 amino acids. This TCR derives from a human donor in good health. Sequenced input: CD4+ T cells from blood. J is TRBJ1-2 and V is TRBV2; no clear D gene. The CDR3 loop is CASSEAQADQANYGYTF. CDR3 coding DNA: TGTGCCAGCAGTGAAGCGCAGGCCGATCAAGCTAACTATGGCTACACCTTC. Full variable domain (rest looked up from reference TRBV2 and TRBJ1-2): EPEVTQTPSHQVTQMGQEVILRCVPISNHLYFYWYRQILGQKVEFLVSFYNNEISEKSEIFDDQFSVERPDGSNFTLKIRSTKLEDSAMYFCASSEAQADQANYGYTFGSGTRLTVV.